Listed here is a single T cell receptor (beta chain). An end of the junction does not agree with germline; a read error may underlie this. With 500 to 650 ng total RNA as template and a constant-region primer, TCR beta cDNA was made. Nested multiplex PCR, run for three rounds with slightly modified ARM-PCR, yielded TCR beta libraries. Two initial PCR rounds of approximately 10 cycles each paired TRBV1-TRBV30 forward primers with a C-beta reverse primer. TCRdb re-called the multiplex PCR reads with MiXCR, one entry per CDR3 protein. The sample contains some 190,000 distinct CDR3 sequences, 50% to 75% of which appear only once. Blood RNA came from unsorted whole blood; germline DNA was also extracted. Peripheral blood, roughly 4.2 milliliters, was collected prior to surgery. The data are from a study of tumor-infiltrating lymphocytes in primary liver carcinoma. Study-wide context: Staging of the tumors gave T1-T3 N0M0, with widths of roughly 4.2 to 11 cm. Sequencing of the samples generated roughly 3.5 to 7.5 million productive TCRbeta reads, with similar yields across tissue types.

The CDR3 is 11 amino acids. Germline assignment: CDR1 MNHNY and CDR2 SVGAGI (reference sequence). V is TRBV6-6 and J is TRBJ2-5, with D perhaps TRBD2 (6 bases). What was sequenced was peripheral blood. The TCR sequence derives from a man aged 35 to 55 with primary liver carcinoma and hepatitis B virus infection. This chain's CDR3 is CDSKLEGTQYF. CDR3 in DNA: TGTGACAGCAAATTGGAGGGGACCCAGTACTTC.